This TCR beta chain was captured in a study of post-analysis software for immune sequencing data (dated by TCRdb to 2013 to 2016). For the study in its entirety: Relapsing-remitting, secondary progressive and progressive-relapsing multiple sclerosis were recorded as disease courses, and subtype annotation was lacking for some patients. Patient repertoires were compared against ten to eleven previously published healthy control repertoires from donors aged roughly 6 to 26 years. A subset of samples was prepared in parallel using single-end sample barcoding, then pooled and co-amplified after Illumina adapter ligation.

What the authors observed across the whole study: Compared with controls, multiple sclerosis patients had significantly lower normalized Chao1 diversity, a finding suggesting substantial peripheral T-cell clonal expansion. The multiple sclerosis patient group was slightly younger than the control group. Roughly 5 TRBV segments, including TRBV5-6, TRBV5-1 and TRBV20-1, were significantly more frequent in patients than controls. When samples were clustered directly using the F measure, samples prepared in the same batch co-clustered strongly, which prompted a batch-effect correction.

TCR beta repertoires were profiled from peripheral blood of 10 to 15 young patients with multiple sclerosis to demonstrate the VDJtools post-analysis software. The multiple sclerosis patients were children and adolescents ranging in age from 6 to 15 years. V drops 0 bases and J drops 0 bases, leaving 18 bases in between. The CDR1 and CDR2 encoded by the germline V gene are SGHTA and FQGNSA. There are 19 amino acids in the CDR3, from cysteine to phenylalanine inclusive. The retained sequence is limited to the CDR3, 57 bases, with the frame set at the first base. About this clonotype itself: Its antigen target is currently unknown. Per-nucleotide qualities are absent, and no much larger clonotype sits a single base away.

The library was built by means of PCR. Instrument on record: Illumina HiSeq 2500. To reduce PCR and sequencing biases, unique molecular identifiers were incorporated into the TCR beta cDNA libraries. Some 500,000 cDNA molecules were obtained for every 1 to 10 million input T cells, so each molecule roughly corresponded to one T cell. The patient libraries were prepared and sequenced with the same protocol used for the earlier healthy control dataset. Within a given batch, samples were prepared together, multiplexed and sequenced on the same HiSeq lane. Per the source publication's procedure: MIGEC was used to process the raw barcoded reads, and molecular identifier groups with only a single read were discarded before consensus assembly and CDR3 extraction. Clonotype tables were post-analysed with VDJtools, normalizing diversity by down-sampling all datasets to the smallest sample size. Repertoire overlap clustering matched CDR3 amino acid but not nucleotide sequences to correct batch-related cross-sample contamination. TCRdb redid the processing of the public reads, applying fastp at Q25 and MiXCR, and retained in-frame beta chains. Entries that share a CDR3 protein sequence are merged under the most common genes and DNA. TCRdb, not the original authors, processed these V and J calls. The sample table holds roughly 730,000 distinct CDR3 sequences, of which less than 35% were seen once. The ten largest clones capture roughly 0.57% of the sample.

The sequencing sample was made of blood. The receptor's source is a girl aged 10-17 years with multiple sclerosis. The V and J genes are TRBV7-2 and TRBJ2-4; 5 matching bases give a weak D call of TRBD1. The sequenced DNA is TGTGCCAGCAGCTTAGCTCGTCTTGGGGCCGGGTTAGCCAAAAACATTCAGTACTTC. Translated, it gives CASSLARLGAGLAKNIQYF.